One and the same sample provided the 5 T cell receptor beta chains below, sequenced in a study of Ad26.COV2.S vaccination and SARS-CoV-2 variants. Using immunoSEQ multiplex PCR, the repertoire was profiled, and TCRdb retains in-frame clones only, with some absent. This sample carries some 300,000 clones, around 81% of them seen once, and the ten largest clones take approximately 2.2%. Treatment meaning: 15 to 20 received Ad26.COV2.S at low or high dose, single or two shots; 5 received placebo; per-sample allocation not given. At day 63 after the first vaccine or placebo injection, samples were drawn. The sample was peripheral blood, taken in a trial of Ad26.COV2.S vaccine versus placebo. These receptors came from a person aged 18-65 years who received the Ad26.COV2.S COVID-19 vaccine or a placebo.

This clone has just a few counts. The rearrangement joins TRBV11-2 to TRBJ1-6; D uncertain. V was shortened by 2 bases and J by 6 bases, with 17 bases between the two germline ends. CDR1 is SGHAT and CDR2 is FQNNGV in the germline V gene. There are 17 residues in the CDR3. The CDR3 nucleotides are TGTGCCAGCAGCTTAAATTCGGCGGGGTCGGGTAATTCACCCCTCCACTTT. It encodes CASSLNSAGSGNSPLHF.

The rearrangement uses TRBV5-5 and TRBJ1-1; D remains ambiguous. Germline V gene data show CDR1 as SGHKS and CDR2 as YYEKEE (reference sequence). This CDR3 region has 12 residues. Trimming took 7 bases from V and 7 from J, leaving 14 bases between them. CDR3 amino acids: CASGHPGLEAFF. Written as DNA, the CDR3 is TGTGCCAGCGGGCACCCAGGCCTTGAAGCTTTCTTT.

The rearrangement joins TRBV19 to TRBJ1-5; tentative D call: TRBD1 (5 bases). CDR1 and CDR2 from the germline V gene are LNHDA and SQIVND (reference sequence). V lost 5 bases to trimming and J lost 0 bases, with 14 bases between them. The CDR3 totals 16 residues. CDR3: CASSFRGTSSNQPQHF. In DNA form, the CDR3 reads TGTGCCAGTAGTTTTCGGGGGACGTCTAGCAATCAGCCCCAGCATTTT.

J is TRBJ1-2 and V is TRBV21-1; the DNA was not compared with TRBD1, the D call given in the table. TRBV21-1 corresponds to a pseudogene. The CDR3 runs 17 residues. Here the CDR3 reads CASSKAVGVRGPIGYTF. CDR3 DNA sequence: TGTGCCAGCAGCAAAGCGGTTGGTGTCAGGGGGCCCATTGGCTACACCTTC.

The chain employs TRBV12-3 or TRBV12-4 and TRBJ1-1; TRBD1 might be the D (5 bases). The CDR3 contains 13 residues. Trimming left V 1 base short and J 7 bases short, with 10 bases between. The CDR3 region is CASSLGYTGEAFF. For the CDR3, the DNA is TGTGCCAGCAGTTTAGGCTATACAGGTGAAGCTTTCTTT.